This T cell receptor beta chain was documented in a study of neurological immune-mediated disorders. Each CDR3 protein gets one entry after TCRdb re-called the 5' RACE reads with MiXCR. The table has nearly 45,000 distinct CDR3 sequences, roughly 13% seen once. This clonotype was recorded at least ten times. CDR3 size: 16 residues. Germline CDR1 and CDR2: KGHDR and SFDVKD. J was trimmed by 4 bases and V by 6 bases; bases with no gene match: 10. This chain links TRBV24-1 with TRBJ2-1; 8 bases fit TRBD2. The sequenced sample was PBMCs. The clonotype was recovered from a female donor in good health. CDR3 DNA sequence: TGTGCCACCAGTCGGGGGGGGGAGAGAGGGTACAATGAGCAGTTCTTC. Amino acids: CATSRGGERGYNEQFF.